This entry features one T cell receptor (beta chain) sequence. The data were taken from a study of blood T cell repertoires in COVID-19. As for the study in general: COVID-19 samples collected from the United States, Italy and Spain covered acute and convalescent phases. From T cells, B-cell-depleted T cells, or PBMCs came the material, which was cDNA or gDNA.

In the study's own analysis: From reference gene primer amplification, estimates of nucleated cell counts were derived. The data were produced by immunoSEQ multiplex PCR, yet TCRdb's version contains in-frame clones alone and is incomplete. V and J calls plus clone size are reproduced from that table; the DNA served to infer D and trimming. The sample holds fewer than 350,000 clones; around nine tenths are singletons and the top ten take about 10%. CDR3 length: 14 amino acids. V lost 5 bases, J lost 2 bases, and 4 bases stayed unmatched. Per the germline V gene, CDR1 is SGHNT and CDR2 is YENEEA. The chain links TRBV11-3 to TRBJ1-2; 8 bases fit TRBD1. Source material: peripheral blood. The origin of this receptor is a man aged 35-49 years with active or convalescent COVID-19. The CDR3 spells CASSPRTGNYGYTF. Here the CDR3 DNA reads TGTGCCAGCAGCCCCAGGACAGGGAACTATGGCTACACCTTC.